This record covers a single TCR beta chain. Its antigen remains unknown. A junction end diverges from the germline sequence, so it may reflect a read error. This CDR3 spans 13 amino acids. The germline CDR1 and CDR2 sequences are SGHTA and FQGNSA. MiXCR was run by TCRdb on the 5' RACE reads, yielding one entry per CDR3 protein. The sample has approximately 21,000 distinct CDR3 sequences, more than 25% seen once; the top ten hold less than 2.5%. Broader study findings: In terms of TCR gene usage, tumor memory CD4+ T cells clustered together with blood and lymph node memory CD4+ cells, as well as with lymph node naive CD4+ cells. Tumor Tregs overlapped most with tumor, then blood, naive CD4+ cells.

This TCR was sampled from a female donor with breast cancer. The specimen was tumor-infiltrating naive CD4+ T cells sorted from the breast tumor. Specified subset: naive CD4+ T cells, CD4+CD45RA+CD25-. The chain joins TRBV7-2 to TRBJ1-1; D is unclear. This chain's CDR3 is CANSLDPNTEAFF. CDR3 DNA sequence: TGTGCCAACAGCCTAGACCCGAACACTGAAGCTTTCTTT.